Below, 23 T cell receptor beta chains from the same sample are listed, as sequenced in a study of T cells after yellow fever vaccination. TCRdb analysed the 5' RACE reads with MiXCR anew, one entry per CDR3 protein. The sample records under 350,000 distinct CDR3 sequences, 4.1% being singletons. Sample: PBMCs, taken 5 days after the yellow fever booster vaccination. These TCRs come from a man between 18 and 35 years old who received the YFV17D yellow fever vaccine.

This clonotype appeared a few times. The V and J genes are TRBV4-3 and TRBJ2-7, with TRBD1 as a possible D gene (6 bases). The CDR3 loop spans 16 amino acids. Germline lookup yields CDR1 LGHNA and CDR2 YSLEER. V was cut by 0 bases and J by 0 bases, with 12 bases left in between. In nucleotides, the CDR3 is TGCGCCAGCAGCCAAGATAGCCTGGACAGCTCCTACGAGCAGTACTTC. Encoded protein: CASSQDSLDSSYEQYF.

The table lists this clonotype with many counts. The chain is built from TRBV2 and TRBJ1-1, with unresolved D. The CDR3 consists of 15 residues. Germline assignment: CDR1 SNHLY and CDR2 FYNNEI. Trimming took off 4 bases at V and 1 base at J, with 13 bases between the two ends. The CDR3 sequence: CASSVRKGTNTEAFF. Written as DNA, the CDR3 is TGTGCCAGCAGTGTACGAAAAGGAACGAACACTGAAGCTTTCTTT.

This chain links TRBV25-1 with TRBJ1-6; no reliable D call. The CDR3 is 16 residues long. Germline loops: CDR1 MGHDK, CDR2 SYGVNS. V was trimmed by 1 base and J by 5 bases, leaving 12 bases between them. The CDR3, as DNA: TGTGCCAGCAGTGAATTCGGGGTCACGAATAATTCACCCCTCCACTTT. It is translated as CASSEFGVTNNSPLHF.

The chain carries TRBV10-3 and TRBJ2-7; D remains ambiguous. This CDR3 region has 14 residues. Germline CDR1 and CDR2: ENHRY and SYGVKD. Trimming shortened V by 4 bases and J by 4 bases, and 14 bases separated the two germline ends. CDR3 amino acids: CAISGLGIRYEQYF. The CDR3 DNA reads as TGTGCCATCAGTGGTTTGGGGATAAGGTACGAGCAGTACTTC.

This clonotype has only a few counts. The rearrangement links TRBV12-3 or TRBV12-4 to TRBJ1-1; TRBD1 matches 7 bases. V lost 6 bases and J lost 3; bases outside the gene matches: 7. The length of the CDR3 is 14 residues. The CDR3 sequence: CASRRTGPYTEAFF. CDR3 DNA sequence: TGTGCCAGCAGGCGGACAGGACCGTACACTGAAGCTTTCTTT.

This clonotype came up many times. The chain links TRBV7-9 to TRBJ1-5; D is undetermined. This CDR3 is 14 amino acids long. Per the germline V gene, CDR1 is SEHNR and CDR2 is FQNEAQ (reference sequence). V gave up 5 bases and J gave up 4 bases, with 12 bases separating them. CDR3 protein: CASSPGWANQPQHF. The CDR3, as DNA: TGTGCCAGCAGCCCTGGCTGGGCGAATCAGCCCCAGCATTTT.

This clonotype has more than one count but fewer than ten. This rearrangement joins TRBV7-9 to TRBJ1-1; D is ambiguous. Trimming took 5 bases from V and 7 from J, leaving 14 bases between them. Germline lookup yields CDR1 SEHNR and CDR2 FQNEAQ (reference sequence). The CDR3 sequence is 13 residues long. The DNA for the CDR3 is TGTGCCAGCAGCGTCGGCTCGCTTGGTGAAGCTTTCTTT. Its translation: CASSVGSLGEAFF.

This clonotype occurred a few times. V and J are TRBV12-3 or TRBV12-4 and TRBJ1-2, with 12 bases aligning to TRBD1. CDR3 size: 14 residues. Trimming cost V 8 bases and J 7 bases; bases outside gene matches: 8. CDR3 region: CASEAGQGAFGYTF. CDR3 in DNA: TGTGCCAGCGAAGCGGGACAGGGGGCTTTTGGCTACACCTTC.

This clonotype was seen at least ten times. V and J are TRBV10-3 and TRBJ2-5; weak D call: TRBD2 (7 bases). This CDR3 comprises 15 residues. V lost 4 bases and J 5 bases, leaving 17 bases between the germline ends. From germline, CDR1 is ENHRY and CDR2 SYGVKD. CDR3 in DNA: TGTGCCATCAGTGTGGGGGGGCATCGGTTTGAGACCCAGTACTTC. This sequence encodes CAISVGGHRFETQYF.

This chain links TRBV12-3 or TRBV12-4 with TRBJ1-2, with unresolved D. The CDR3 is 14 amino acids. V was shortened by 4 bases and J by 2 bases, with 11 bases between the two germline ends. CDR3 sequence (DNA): TGTGCCAGCAGTTACAAGGGCGGGAACTATGGCTACACCTTC. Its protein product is CASSYKGGNYGYTF.

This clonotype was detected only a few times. Here the CDR3 reads CSARDGRVRSNSPLHF. CDR3 nucleotide sequence: TGCAGTGCTAGAGATGGAAGGGTAAGAAGCAATTCACCCCTCCACTTT. This chain links TRBV20-1 with TRBJ1-6; D is unclear. CDR3 length: 16 residues. Germline CDR1 and CDR2: DFQATT and SNEGSKA (reference sequence). With 0 bases removed from V and 7 bases from J, the gap between germline ends came to 16 bases.

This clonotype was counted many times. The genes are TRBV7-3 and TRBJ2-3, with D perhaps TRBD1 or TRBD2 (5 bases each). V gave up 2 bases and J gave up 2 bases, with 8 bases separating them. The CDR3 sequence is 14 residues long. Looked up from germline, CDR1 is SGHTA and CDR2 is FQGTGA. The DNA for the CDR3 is TGTGCCAGCAGCTTACTGGGGGACACAGATACGCAGTATTTT. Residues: CASSLLGDTDTQYF.

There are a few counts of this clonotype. In DNA, the CDR3 is TGTGCCAGCAGCTTGGTCAGGGGGTTTAGAGTGGCCCAGCATTTT. This codes for CASSLVRGFRVAQHF. J is TRBJ1-5 and V is TRBV5-8; 7 bases agree with TRBD1. J was trimmed by 11 bases and V by 0 bases; bases with no gene match: 11. CDR1 and CDR2 (germline): SGHTS, YDEGEE. The CDR3 runs 15 residues. The variable domain in full, completed from reference TRBV5-8 and TRBJ1-5, reads EAGVTQSPTHLIKTRGQQATLRCSPISGHTSVYWYQQALGLGLQFLLWYDEGEERNRGNFPPRFSGRQFPNYSSELNVNALELEDSALYLCASSLVRGFRVAQHFGDGTRLSIL.

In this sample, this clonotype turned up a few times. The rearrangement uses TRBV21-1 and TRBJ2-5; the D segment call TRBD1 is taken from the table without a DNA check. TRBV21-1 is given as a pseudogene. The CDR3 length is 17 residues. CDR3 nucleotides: TGTGCCAGCAGCAAAGTCGGTATGGGGCGGGCTAGGGAGACCCAGTACTTC. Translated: CASSKVGMGRARETQYF.

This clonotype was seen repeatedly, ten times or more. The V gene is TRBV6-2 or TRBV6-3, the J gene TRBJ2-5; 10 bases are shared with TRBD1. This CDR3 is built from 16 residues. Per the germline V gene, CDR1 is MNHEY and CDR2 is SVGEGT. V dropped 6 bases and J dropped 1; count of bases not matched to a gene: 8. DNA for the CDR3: TGTGCCAGCAGACTGGGACAGGGGTCCTTCCAAGAGACCCAGTACTTC. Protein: CASRLGQGSFQETQYF.

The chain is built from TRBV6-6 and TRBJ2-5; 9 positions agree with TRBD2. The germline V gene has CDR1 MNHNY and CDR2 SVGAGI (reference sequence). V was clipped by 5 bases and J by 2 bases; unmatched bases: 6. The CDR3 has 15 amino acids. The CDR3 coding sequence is TGTGCCAGCAGTACGAGTAGCGGGGGTCAAGAGACCCAGTACTTC. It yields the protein CASSTSSGGQETQYF.

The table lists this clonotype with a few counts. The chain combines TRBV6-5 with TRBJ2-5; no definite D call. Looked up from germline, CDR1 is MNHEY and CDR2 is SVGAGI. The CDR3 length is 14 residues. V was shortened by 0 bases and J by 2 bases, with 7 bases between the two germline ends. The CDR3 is CASSYSRKQETQYF. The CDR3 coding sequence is TGTGCCAGCAGTTACTCGAGGAAGCAAGAGACCCAGTACTTC.

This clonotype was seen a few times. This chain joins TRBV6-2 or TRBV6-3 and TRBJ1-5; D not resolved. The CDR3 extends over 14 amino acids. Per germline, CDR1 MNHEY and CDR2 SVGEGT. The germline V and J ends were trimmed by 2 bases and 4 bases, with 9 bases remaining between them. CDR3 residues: CASSYPGPNQPQHF. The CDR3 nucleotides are TGTGCCAGCAGTTACCCCGGGCCGAATCAGCCCCAGCATTTT.

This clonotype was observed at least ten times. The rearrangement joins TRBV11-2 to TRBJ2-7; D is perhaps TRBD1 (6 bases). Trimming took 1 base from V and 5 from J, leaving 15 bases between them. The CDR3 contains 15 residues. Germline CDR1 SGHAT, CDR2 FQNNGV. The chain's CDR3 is CASSLGNRVGHEQYF. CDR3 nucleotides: TGTGCCAGCAGCTTAGGGAACAGGGTAGGACACGAGCAGTACTTC.

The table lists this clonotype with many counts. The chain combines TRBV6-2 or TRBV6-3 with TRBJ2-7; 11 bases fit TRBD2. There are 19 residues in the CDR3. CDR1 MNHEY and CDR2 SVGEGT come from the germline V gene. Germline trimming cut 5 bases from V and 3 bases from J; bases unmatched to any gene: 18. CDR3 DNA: TGTGCCAGCAGTCAACATCGTCGCCTAGCGGGGGGCCAACACTACGAGCAGTACTTC. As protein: CASSQHRRLAGGQHYEQYF.

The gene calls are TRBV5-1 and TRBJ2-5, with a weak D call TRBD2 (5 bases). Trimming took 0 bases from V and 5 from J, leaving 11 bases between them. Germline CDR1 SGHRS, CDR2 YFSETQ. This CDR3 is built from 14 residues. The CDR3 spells CASSLADTGETQYF. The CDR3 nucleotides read TGCGCCAGCAGCTTGGCCGACACGGGGGAGACCCAGTACTTC.

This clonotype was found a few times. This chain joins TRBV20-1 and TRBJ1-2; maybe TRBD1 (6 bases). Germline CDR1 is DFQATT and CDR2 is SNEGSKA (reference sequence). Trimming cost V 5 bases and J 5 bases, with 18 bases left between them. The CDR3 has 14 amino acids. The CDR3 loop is CSAPPGAGPYGYTF. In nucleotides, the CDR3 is TGCAGTGCTCCCCCAGGGGCCGGTCCATATGGCTACACCTTC.

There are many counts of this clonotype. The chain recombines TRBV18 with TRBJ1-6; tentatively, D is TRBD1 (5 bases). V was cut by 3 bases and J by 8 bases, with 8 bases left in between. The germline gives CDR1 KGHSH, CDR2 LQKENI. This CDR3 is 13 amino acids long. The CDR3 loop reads CASSPAGDSPLHF. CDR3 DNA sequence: TGTGCCAGCTCACCGGCGGGGGATTCACCCCTCCACTTT. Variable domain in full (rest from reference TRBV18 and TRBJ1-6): NAGVMQNPRHLVRRRGQEARLRCSPMKGHSHVYWYRQLPEEGLKFMVYLQKENIIDESGMPKERFSAEFPKEGPSILRIQQVVRGDSAAYFCASSPAGDSPLHFGNGTRLTVT.